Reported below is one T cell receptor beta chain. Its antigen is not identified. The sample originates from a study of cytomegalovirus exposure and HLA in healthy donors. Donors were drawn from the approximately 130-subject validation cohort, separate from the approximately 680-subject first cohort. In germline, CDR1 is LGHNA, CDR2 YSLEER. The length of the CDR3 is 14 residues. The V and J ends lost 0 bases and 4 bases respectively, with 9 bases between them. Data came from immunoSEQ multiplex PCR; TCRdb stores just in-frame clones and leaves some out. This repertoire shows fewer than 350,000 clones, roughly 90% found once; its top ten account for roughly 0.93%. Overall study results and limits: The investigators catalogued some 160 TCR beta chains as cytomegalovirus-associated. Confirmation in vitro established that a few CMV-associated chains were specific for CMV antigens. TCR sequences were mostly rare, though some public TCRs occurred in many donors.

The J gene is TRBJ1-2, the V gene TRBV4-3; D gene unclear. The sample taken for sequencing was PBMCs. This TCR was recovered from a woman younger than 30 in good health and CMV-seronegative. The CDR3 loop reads CASSQDRLGYGYTF. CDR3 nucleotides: TGCGCCAGCAGCCAAGATAGACTGGGCTATGGCTACACCTTC.